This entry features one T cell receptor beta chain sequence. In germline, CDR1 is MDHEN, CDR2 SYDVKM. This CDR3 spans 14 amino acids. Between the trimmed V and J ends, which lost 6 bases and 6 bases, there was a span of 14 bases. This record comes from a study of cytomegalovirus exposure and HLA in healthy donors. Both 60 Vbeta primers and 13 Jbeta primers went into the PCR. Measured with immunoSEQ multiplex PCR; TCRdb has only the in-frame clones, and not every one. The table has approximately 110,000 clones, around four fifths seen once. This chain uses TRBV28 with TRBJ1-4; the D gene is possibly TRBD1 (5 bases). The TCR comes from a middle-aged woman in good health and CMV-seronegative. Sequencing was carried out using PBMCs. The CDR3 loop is CASSPETAYEKLFF. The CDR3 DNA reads TGTGCCAGCAGCCCCGAGACAGCGTATGAAAAACTGTTTTTT.